The clone carrying this T cell receptor (beta chain) occurred once. Its specificity is unknown. The J segment lost 5 bases and the V segment lost 1 base, leaving 4 bases of the junction unmatched. CDR3 size: 15 residues. From germline, CDR1 is SGHAT and CDR2 FQNNGV. This PCR relied on a set of 60 Vbeta primers and 13 Jbeta primers. The assay was immunoSEQ multiplex PCR, and TCRdb's table has in-frame clones only and misses some. The data hold about 240,000 clones, with around 80% observed a single time. The data stem from a study of cytomegalovirus exposure and HLA in healthy donors. Points from the study as a whole: A missense variant in DCLRE1C was later tied to TCR beta V- and J-gene trimming. Among TCR beta chains, those listed as cytomegalovirus-associated numbered under 200. No immune exposure information besides CMV serostatus was available.

Input material: PBMCs. This sequence joins TRBV11-2 and TRBJ2-5; 10 positions agree with TRBD2. The sequence derives from a boy aged 10-17 years in good health and CMV-seronegative. The CDR3 spells CASSLGTSGPETQYF. CDR3 sequence (DNA): TGTGCCAGCAGCTTAGGGACTAGCGGACCGGAGACCCAGTACTTC.